The 32 T cell receptor beta chains given below trace back to one sample, sequenced in a study of CD8+ T cells in alopecia areata. The authors sorted pooled cutaneous lymph node cells using CD4, CD8alpha, NKG2D, NKG2ACE and other markers. RNA was extracted and reverse transcribed into cDNA as the sequencing template. Method: immunoSEQ multiplex PCR; TCRdb's copy keeps in-frame clones and lacks some. Observed in the sample are 200,000 to 300,000 clones, none of them singletons. The sample was CD4+ T cells sorted from a lymph node. The receptor source for this set is a C3H/HeJ mouse with alopecia areata. This line is of MHC haplotype H2-k.

With regard to this clone: Genes here carry mouse names. The CDR3 is cut off 4 residues early in the read; its end comes from the germline J gene. At the DNA level, this CDR3 is encoded by other sequences in the same sample as well. The V call is TRBV19, the J call TRBJ2-1; 12 bases are shared with TRBD2. This CDR3 has 16 residues. J gave up 1 base and V 4 bases, and 3 bases lay outside the gene matches. Germline V gene lookup returns CDR1 FNHDT and CDR2 SITEND (reference sequence). The DNA read from the CDR3 is TGTGCCAGCAGTCCTGGGACTGGGGGGAACTATGCT. Encoded protein: CASSPGTGGNYA. The whole CDR3 protein reads CASSPGTGGNYAEQFF. Full variable domain (remainder filled in from reference TRBV19 and TRBJ2-1): GGIITQTPKFLIGQEGQKLTLKCQQNFNHDTMYWYRQDSGKGLRLIYYSITENDLQKGDLSEGYDASREKKSSFSLTVTSAQKNEMAVFLCASSPGTGGNYAEQFFGPGTRLTVL.

Concerning this clone: Gene names are mouse gene names. The CDR3 extends 4 residues past the end of the read, so its final part is completed from the germline J gene. The chain combines TRBV19 with TRBJ1-2; TRBD1 might be the D (5 bases). CDR1 and CDR2 from the germline V gene are FNHDT and SITEND (reference sequence). This CDR3 spans 12 amino acids. The covered CDR3 bases are TGTGCCAGCAGTATGGGCAGGGTC. This translates into CASSMGRV. In full, the CDR3 is CASSMGRVDYTF.

This clone occurred a few times. Germline and genes here are mouse. With the read ending 4 residues before the CDR3 end, the germline J gene is used to fill in that end. The V call is TRBV31, the J call TRBJ1-2; D gene ambiguous. This CDR3 spans 13 amino acids. The germline V gene has CDR1 GKSSPN and CDR2 SITVG. Trimming left V 0 bases short and J 2 bases short, with 7 bases between. The chain's CDR3 is CAWSLGWNSDYTF. The sequenced part of the CDR3 DNA is TGTGCCTGGAGTCTGGGATGGAACTCC.

Comment on this clone: Gene names are mouse gene names. The read is 4 residues too short to cover the CDR3 end, so that end is filled in from the germline J gene. The chain uses TRBV13-1 and TRBJ2-2, with a tentative D call TRBD1 (6 bases). The CDR3 covers 14 residues. Germline CDR1 NSHNY, CDR2 SYGAGN. V lost 5 bases and J lost 2, with 10 bases in between. The CDR3 sequence: CASSSQGNTGQLYF. Partial CDR3 DNA: TGTGCCAGCAGCTCCCAGGGGAACACCGGG.

This clone turned up a few times. The genes are named according to mouse. Sequencing ends 3 residues short of the CDR3 end; the germline J gene provides the rest. The chain carries TRBV19 and TRBJ1-6, with D possibly TRBD1 on 6 matching bases. TRBJ1-6 is an ORF for which the function is uncertain. There are 15 residues in the CDR3. Germline V lookup: CDR1 FNHDT, CDR2 SITEND (reference sequence). V lost 0 bases, J lost 6 bases, and 10 bases lay in between. The sequenced CDR3 bases are TGTGCCAGCAGTATAGCCAGGGGAAGTAATTCGCCC. Translation: CASSIARGSNSP. The whole CDR3 is CASSIARGSNSPLYF.

Remarks on this clone: All gene names here are mouse names. Coverage ceases 4 residues before the CDR3 finishes, and the germline J gene fills in the end. The chain couples TRBV12-1 to TRBJ2-7; 8 bases are a match to TRBD2. This CDR3 contains 14 residues. CDR1 and CDR2 (germline): SGHSN, HYEKVE. The ends lost 0 bases at V and 3 bases at J; junction bases unmatched: 3. CDR3 region: CASSLVLGVYEQYF. The CDR3 bases that were read are TGTGCCAGCTCTCTCGTACTGGGGGTCTAT.

This clone was counted a few times. Gene names follow the mouse nomenclature. The sequenced CDR3 bases are TGCACCTGCAGTGCAGATAGGGGGATCTCC. Its translation: CTCSADRGIS. The complete CDR3 reads CTCSADRGISDYTF. The V and J genes are TRBV1 and TRBJ1-2, with D possibly being TRBD1 (6 bases). The CDR3 is cut off 4 residues early in the read; its end comes from the germline J gene. The germline gives CDR1 NSQYPW, CDR2 LRSPGD (reference sequence). This CDR3 region has 14 residues. Between the trimmed V and J ends, which lost 0 bases and 4 bases, there was a span of 9 bases.

For this clone: Gene names are the mouse ones. The read is 4 residues too short to cover the CDR3 end, so that end is filled in from the germline J gene. The J gene is TRBJ2-2, the V gene TRBV13-1, with D maybe TRBD1 (6 bases). The germline V gene encodes CDR1 NSHNY and CDR2 SYGAGN. The CDR3 length is 15 residues. Trimming stripped 5 bases from V and 3 bases from J, with 14 bases between. The sequenced part of the CDR3 DNA is TGTGCCAGCAGCTCCTCCGGGACACACACCGGG. Amino acids: CASSSSGTHTG. The CDR3, in full, reads CASSSSGTHTGQLYF.

At least ten counts were recorded for this clone. Gene names and germline refer to mouse. At the DNA level, this CDR3 is encoded by other sequences in the same sample as well. CDR3 DNA (partial): TGTGCCAGCAGTGATGTAGCAAACTCC. This encodes CASSDVANS. The whole CDR3 sequence is CASSDVANSDYTF. This chain uses TRBV13-1 with TRBJ1-2, with no clear D. The CDR3 extends 4 residues past the end of the read, so its final part is completed from the germline J gene. The CDR3 covers 13 residues. V was cut by 0 bases and J by 0 bases, with 3 bases left in between. Germline-derived CDR1 and CDR2 are NSHNY and SYGAGN.

This clone was seen only a few times. Gene names are mouse gene names. The read stops 4 residues short of the end of the CDR3; the missing end is completed from the germline J gene. The chain recombines TRBV5 with TRBJ2-2, with 12 bases identical to TRBD2. Germline assignment: CDR1 LGHNA and CDR2 YNLKQL (reference sequence). CDR3 length equals 17 residues. After removal of 1 base from V and 4 bases from J, the junction contained 4 bases not matched to a gene. The covered CDR3 bases are TGTGCCAGCAGCCAAGGACTGGGGGGGCTTTCCACCGGG. This encodes CASSQGLGGLSTG. The entire CDR3 protein reads CASSQGLGGLSTGQLYF.

Comments on this clone: Each gene name is a mouse one. The read stops 4 residues short of the end of the CDR3; the missing end is completed from the germline J gene. V is TRBV19 and J is TRBJ2-5; a possible D gene is TRBD2 (6 bases). CDR3 length: 15 amino acids. CDR1 is FNHDT and CDR2 is SITEND in the germline V gene (reference sequence). The CDR3 loop reads CASSTPPAGEDTQYF. The DNA read from the CDR3 is TGTGCCAGCAGTACACCCCCGGCTGGGGAAGAC.

Of note for this clone: Gene names are mouse gene names. The DNA ends 3 residues before the CDR3 does, and the rest of the CDR3 is filled in from the germline J gene. This chain connects TRBV14 to TRBJ1-6; 12 bases agree with TRBD1. TRBJ1-6 is designated an ORF whose function remains uncertain. Germline CDR1 is SGHDT and CDR2 is FRDEAV. This CDR3 has 17 amino acids. V gave up 5 bases and J gave up 3 bases; unmatched junction bases: 6. The sequenced part of the CDR3 DNA is TGTGCCAGCAGCCCTGGGACAGGGGGCTTCTATAATTCGCCC. Translating it yields CASSPGTGGFYNSP. The complete CDR3 sequence is CASSPGTGGFYNSPLYF.

Of note for this clone: Gene names and germline match the mouse. The read terminates 4 residues ahead of where the CDR3 ends, so the germline J gene completes it. This CDR3 is also generated by other DNA sequences in the sample. The chain uses TRBV13-3 and TRBJ1-2; D may be TRBD1 (6 bases). Germline V lookup: CDR1 NNHDY, CDR2 SYVADS. The V end lost 5 bases, the J end lost 0 bases, and 8 bases lay between the germline ends. The length of the CDR3 is 13 residues. The DNA read from the CDR3 is TGTGCCAGCAGGAGGGACACAAACTCC. It specifies CASRRDTNS. The full-length CDR3 reads as CASRRDTNSDYTF.

This clone was counted only a few times. Gene names follow the mouse nomenclature. Incomplete CDR3 DNA: TGTGCCAGCAGTTACGGACAACAAGAC. Protein: CASSYGQQD. The whole CDR3 protein is CASSYGQQDTQYF. The rearrangement links TRBV19 to TRBJ2-5, with D possibly matching TRBD1 (5 bases). Read sequence stops 4 residues before the CDR3 end, and the germline J gene provides the missing end. This CDR3 spans 13 amino acids. The ends were cut back, 4 bases at V and 3 bases at J, with 9 bases in the middle. CDR1 is FNHDT, CDR2 SITEND, per germline (reference sequence).

On this clone itself: Germline and genes: mouse. Incomplete CDR3 DNA: TGTGCCAGCAGCCGGGACTGGGGATTCGAC. Translation gives CASSRDWGFD. The entire CDR3 protein reads CASSRDWGFDTQYF. The chain has TRBV13-3 and TRBJ2-5; TRBD2 matches 10 bases. The CDR3 end lies 4 residues beyond the end of the read and is filled in from the germline J gene. Germline-derived CDR1 and CDR2 are NNHDY and SYVADS. The CDR3 sequence is 14 residues long.

As for this clone: The germline and genes are mouse ones. The read halts 4 residues ahead of the CDR3 end, with the missing end drawn from the germline J gene. V is TRBV13-1 and J is TRBJ2-7; TRBD2 matches at 10 bases. After removal of 4 bases from V and 0 bases from J, the junction contained 4 bases not matched to a gene. This CDR3 has 15 amino acids. Germline lookup yields CDR1 NSHNY and CDR2 SYGAGN. The covered CDR3 bases are TGTGCCAGCAGTCCAGACTGGGGGGTCTCCTAT. Amino acid sequence: CASSPDWGVSY. The full CDR3 reads CASSPDWGVSYEQYF.

This clone was counted only a few times. Gene labels here are mouse ones. The CDR3 extends 4 residues past the end of the read, so its final part is completed from the germline J gene. The same CDR3 also results from other DNA sequences found in this sample. The chain carries TRBV5 and TRBJ2-7, with 10 positions matching TRBD1. This CDR3 spans 14 amino acids. CDR1 and CDR2 (germline): LGHNA, YNLKQL (reference sequence). The CDR3 spells CASSQRTGGYEQYF. The CDR3 bases that were read are TGTGCCAGCAGCCAAAGGACAGGGGGATAT.

Worth noting for this clone: Any gene name here is a mouse gene name. Read sequence stops 4 residues before the CDR3 end, and the germline J gene provides the missing end. The V call is TRBV19, the J call TRBJ2-2, with 8 bases matching TRBD1. Trimming took 3 bases from V and 4 from J; bases not matched to a gene: 5. This CDR3 is 15 amino acids long. In germline, CDR1 is FNHDT, CDR2 SITEND (reference sequence). CDR3 in amino acids: CASSTRGLVTGQLYF. CDR3 DNA, as far as it was read: TGTGCCAGCAGTACCAGGGGGCTGGTCACCGGG.

Notes on this clone: Gene and germline names: mouse. The sequenced CDR3 bases are TGTGCCAGCAGGGACAGATATAATTCGCCC. Translating gives CASRDRYNSP. The whole CDR3 region reads CASRDRYNSPLYF. The rearrangement joins TRBV13-1 to TRBJ1-6, with a tentative D call TRBD1 (6 bases). The read is 3 residues too short to cover the CDR3 end, so that end is filled in from the germline J gene. TRBJ1-6 is annotated as an ORF whose role is uncertain. From germline, CDR1 is NSHNY and CDR2 SYGAGN. The CDR3 has 13 amino acids. Trimming pared 5 bases from V and 4 bases from J, leaving 7 bases between.

This clone was seen ten or more times. The gene symbols are mouse symbols. The read terminates 4 residues before the CDR3 end, so the remaining end is supplied by the germline J gene. The chain recombines TRBV17 with TRBJ2-3; 7 positions agree with TRBD2. The ends lost 4 bases at V and 0 bases at J; junction bases unmatched: 4. CDR1 is MNHDT, CDR2 YYDKIL, per germline. The CDR3 covers 15 residues. The sequenced part of the CDR3 DNA is TGTGCTAGCAGTAAGGTTGGGGGGAGTGCAGAA. It translates to CASSKVGGSAE. The whole CDR3 protein reads CASSKVGGSAETLYF.

This clone was detected only a few times. Mouse gene names apply. Sequencing ends 4 residues short of the CDR3 end; the germline J gene provides the rest. The same CDR3 is also encoded by other DNA sequences in this sample. The V call is TRBV13-3, the J call TRBJ2-5, with TRBD1 matching over 9 bases. Germline CDR1 and CDR2: NNHDY and SYVADS. The CDR3 sequence is 13 residues long. V lost 5 bases, J lost 2 bases, and 0 bases stayed unmatched. The CDR3 loop reads CASRDRGQDTQYF. The CDR3 bases that were read are TGTGCCAGCAGGGACAGGGGCCAAGAC. Full variable domain (remainder filled in from reference TRBV13-3 and TRBJ2-5): EAAVTQSPRSKVAVTGGKVTLSCHQTNNHDYMYWYRQDTGHGLRLIHYSYVADSTEKGDIPDGYKASRPSQENFSLILELASLSQTAVYFCASRDRGQDTQYFGPGTRLLVL.

There are a few counts of this clone. Mouse gene names and germline throughout. The CDR3 extends 4 residues past the end of the read, so its final part is completed from the germline J gene. The rearrangement joins TRBV19 to TRBJ2-1; 8 nucleotides line up with TRBD2. J lost 0 bases, V lost 3 bases, and 2 bases had no gene match. The germline V gene encodes CDR1 FNHDT and CDR2 SITEND (reference sequence). The CDR3 contains 15 residues. The CDR3 is CASSKLGDNYAEQFF. The sequenced CDR3 bases are TGTGCCAGCAGTAAACTGGGGGATAACTATGCT.

This clone was seen a few times. Mouse names are used for the genes. The CDR3 is cut off 4 residues early in the read; its end comes from the germline J gene. Other DNA sequences in the sample encode the same CDR3. V is TRBV1 and J is TRBJ2-1; perhaps TRBD1 as D (6 bases). The CDR3 length is 14 residues. Trimming pared 2 bases from V and 4 bases from J, leaving 9 bases between. The germline CDR1 and CDR2 sequences are NSQYPW and LRSPGD (reference sequence). The covered CDR3 bases are TGCACCTGCAGTGCACGGGACAATTATGCT. This encodes CTCSARDNYA. The entire CDR3 protein is CTCSARDNYAEQFF.

This clone has more than one count but fewer than ten. Gene names are mouse gene names. The read comes to an end 4 residues before the CDR3 does, leaving the germline J gene to fill in the end. Distinct nucleotide sequences in the sample also encode this CDR3. The chain employs TRBV13-1 and TRBJ2-1; 7 bases align to TRBD2. Per the germline V gene, CDR1 is NSHNY and CDR2 is SYGAGN. There are 15 residues in the CDR3. Losses at the gene ends were 3 bases for V and 1 base for J; bases not matched to a gene: 4. The sequenced part of the CDR3 DNA is TGTGCCAGCAGTGCTCCGGGGGGGAACTATGCT. Protein sequence: CASSAPGGNYA. The whole CDR3 protein reads CASSAPGGNYAEQFF.

This clone showed up just a few times. The genes and germline here are from mouse. The CDR3 end lies 4 residues beyond the end of the read and is filled in from the germline J gene. This chain joins TRBV5 and TRBJ2-1, with a possible D match to TRBD1 (5 bases). Germline CDR1 and CDR2: LGHNA and YNLKQL (reference sequence). Trimming took off 4 bases at V and 3 bases at J, with 10 bases between the two ends. The CDR3 runs to 14 residues. Incomplete CDR3 DNA: TGTGCCAGCAGCCCGACAGAAATCTATGCT. This codes for CASSPTEIYA. The entire CDR3 sequence reads CASSPTEIYAEQFF.

Details on this clone: Genes here carry mouse names. The read terminates 4 residues before the CDR3 end, so the remaining end is supplied by the germline J gene. The identical CDR3 is also encoded by other nucleotide sequences in the sample. The gene calls are TRBV13-1 and TRBJ2-3; D is uncertain. Trimming took off 2 bases at V and 1 base at J, with 5 bases between the two ends. The CDR3 spans 13 residues. Germline CDR1 NSHNY, CDR2 SYGAGN. CDR3 DNA, as far as it was read: TGTGCCAGCAGTGAAGTGGGTGCAGAA. This encodes CASSEVGAE. The CDR3 as a whole reads CASSEVGAETLYF.

Comment on this clone: Mouse gene names and germline throughout. The read ends 3 residues early relative to the CDR3; the germline J gene fills the gap. The chain uses TRBV31 and TRBJ1-6, with 11 bases lining up with TRBD1. TRBJ1-6 counts as an open reading frame of uncertain function. Germline CDR1 is GKSSPN and CDR2 is SITVG. CDR3 length equals 17 residues. Germline trimming cut 0 bases from V and 3 bases from J; bases unmatched to any gene: 4. The CDR3 DNA, read in part, is TGTGCCTGGAGTCTGCCGGGACAGGGGGTCTATAATTCGCCC. Protein: CAWSLPGQGVYNSP. In full, the CDR3 reads CAWSLPGQGVYNSPLYF.

Turning to this clone: Gene labels here are mouse ones. The read finishes 4 residues shy of the CDR3 end, and the germline J gene is used to complete it. V gene TRBV29 combines with J gene TRBJ1-2; 9 bases align to TRBD1. Germline lookup yields CDR1 MSHET and CDR2 SYDVDS. CDR3 length: 16 amino acids. Unmatched junction bases numbered 3, after V lost 0 bases and J lost 1 base. The CDR3 here is CASSLSRTGVNSDYTF. CDR3 DNA, as far as it was read: TGTGCTAGCAGTTTATCGAGGACAGGGGTAAACTCC.

This clone was counted between two and nine times. The germline and genes are mouse ones. The read comes to an end 4 residues before the CDR3 does, leaving the germline J gene to fill in the end. V usage is TRBV13-3 and J usage is TRBJ2-2; D is undetermined. The ends were cut back, 2 bases at V and 0 bases at J, with 5 bases in the middle. Germline CDR1 and CDR2: NNHDY and SYVADS. The length of the CDR3 is 14 residues. CDR3 protein: CASSDRSNTGQLYF. CDR3 bases read: TGTGCCAGCAGTGACAGGTCAAACACCGGG.

As to this clone: Mouse names are used for the genes. Read sequence stops 4 residues before the CDR3 end, and the germline J gene provides the missing end. V and J are TRBV14 and TRBJ2-7, with D perhaps TRBD1 (6 bases). From germline, CDR1 is SGHDT and CDR2 FRDEAV. This CDR3 has 15 amino acids. Partial CDR3 DNA: TGTGCCAGCAGTTTCCGGGGGTTTGAGGGGGAT. It encodes CASSFRGFEGD. The complete CDR3 reads CASSFRGFEGDEQYF.

A word on this clone: Gene names and germline match the mouse. Additional DNA sequences in this sample encode the identical CDR3. The sequenced part of the CDR3 DNA is TGCACCTGCAGTGCAGGCGGGACAGGGGGAACA. Its translation is CTCSAGGTGGT. From start to end, the CDR3 is CTCSAGGTGGTEVFF. V gene TRBV1 combines with J gene TRBJ1-1; 11 bases line up with TRBD1. Sequencing ends 4 residues short of the CDR3 end; the germline J gene provides the rest. Germline V gene data show CDR1 as NSQYPW and CDR2 as LRSPGD (reference sequence). The CDR3 consists of 15 residues.

This clone has just a few counts. The genes are named according to mouse. The read stops 4 residues short of the end of the CDR3; the missing end is completed from the germline J gene. The V call is TRBV5, the J call TRBJ2-7; 10 positions agree with TRBD2. Germline loops: CDR1 LGHNA, CDR2 YNLKQL (reference sequence). The CDR3 is 14 amino acids. The CDR3 sequence is CASSLGLGVYEQYF. The sequenced CDR3 bases are TGTGCCAGCAGCCTCGGACTGGGGGTATAT.